This is a list of T cell receptor beta chains from one sample in a study of control samples from healthy donors and cancer patients. The table came from immunoSEQ multiplex PCR; TCRdb's copy has only in-frame clones and leaves some out. The table includes about 120,000 clones, about 93% detected once. The sequencing input was blood. These receptors were obtained from a young man in good health. Both conserved end residues are part of each CDR3. A D gene is named only where the DNA matches it firmly. Only some rows state a clone size, as once, few, many or a class for expanded clones.

CDR3 protein: CASSPPADTQYF
CDR3 DNA: TGTGCCAGCTCACCACCCGCAGATACGCAGTATTTT
D gene: NA
clone size: NA
J gene: TRBJ2-3
V gene: TRBV18

CDR3 protein: CASSLDARPVLSGIQYF
CDR3 DNA: TGTGCCAGCAGTTTAGATGCAAGGCCAGTGCTAAGTGGGATCCAGTACTTC
D gene: NA
clone size: NA
J gene: TRBJ2-5
V gene: TRBV27

CDR3 protein: CASSGEQRGFSWEQFF
CDR3 DNA: TGTGCCAGCAGCGGAGAGCAGCGGGGGTTCTCATGGGAGCAGTTCTTC
D gene: TRBD2
clone size: once
J gene: TRBJ2-1
V gene: TRBV5-6

CDR3 protein: CASSASGTPNTEAFF
CDR3 DNA: TGTGCCAGCAGCGCTTCCGGGACACCGAACACTGAAGCTTTCTTT
D gene: NA
clone size: NA
J gene: TRBJ1-1
V gene: TRBV9

CDR3 protein: CASKLRGGAEAFF
CDR3 DNA: TGTGCCAGTAAACTCAGGGGGGGGGCTGAAGCTTTCTTT
D gene: TRBD1
clone size: NA
J gene: TRBJ1-1
V gene: TRBV19

CDR3 protein: CATSRGPGSTGNTIYF
CDR3 DNA: TGTGCCACCAGCAGAGGGCCGGGAAGTACTGGAAACACCATATATTTT
D gene: NA
clone size: NA
J gene: TRBJ1-3
V gene: TRBV15

CDR3 protein: CASSQDRITSLQETQYF
CDR3 DNA: TGTGCCAGCAGCCAAGATAGAATAACTAGCCTACAAGAGACCCAGTACTTC
D gene: NA
clone size: NA
J gene: TRBJ2-5
V gene: TRBV4-2

CDR3 protein: CASSLGRTAYEQYF
CDR3 DNA: TGTGCCAGCAGCTTAGGACGGACGGCCTACGAGCAGTACTTC
D gene: NA
clone size: NA
J gene: TRBJ2-7
V gene: TRBV7-8

CDR3 protein: CASSPTGSPRQKNPMNTEAFF
CDR3 DNA: TGTGCCAGCAGTCCCACGGGTAGTCCCAGACAGAAAAACCCTATGAACACTGAAGCTTTCTTT
D gene: NA
clone size: NA
J gene: TRBJ1-1
V gene: TRBV2

CDR3 protein: CASSGGGANQPQHF
CDR3 DNA: TGTGCCAGCAGTGGGGGAGGGGCCAATCAGCCCCAGCATTTT
D gene: NA
clone size: NA
J gene: TRBJ1-5
V gene: TRBV28

CDR3 protein: CASSTGGTDTQYF
CDR3 DNA: TGTGCCAGCAGCACCGGGGGCACAGATACGCAGTATTTT
D gene: NA
clone size: NA
J gene: TRBJ2-3
V gene: TRBV5-4

CDR3 protein: CASSSGGWEETQYF
CDR3 DNA: TGTGCCAGCAGCTCGGGGGGGTGGGAAGAGACCCAGTACTTC
D gene: TRBD2
clone size: NA
J gene: TRBJ2-5
V gene: TRBV5-4

CDR3 protein: CASSERRLAGGASQETQYF
CDR3 DNA: TGCGCCAGCAGTGAGCGTAGACTAGCGGGGGGGGCGTCGCAAGAGACCCAGTACTTC
D gene: TRBD2
clone size: NA
J gene: TRBJ2-5
V gene: TRBV10-2

CDR3 protein: CASNPTDRISEQYF
CDR3 DNA: TGTGCCAGCAACCCAACCGACAGGATCAGCGAGCAGTACTTC
D gene: NA
clone size: NA
J gene: TRBJ2-7
V gene: TRBV6-5

CDR3 protein: CASSVRTDNEQFF
CDR3 DNA: TGTGCCAGCAGCGTGCGGACGGACAATGAGCAGTTCTTC
D gene: NA
clone size: NA
J gene: TRBJ2-1
V gene: TRBV4-2

CDR3 protein: CASSSPGTDTQYF
CDR3 DNA: TGTGCCAGCAGTTCCCCAGGGACAGATACGCAGTATTTT
D gene: NA
clone size: once
J gene: TRBJ2-3
V gene: TRBV6-5

CDR3 protein: CASSESVGYGYTF
CDR3 DNA: TGCGCCAGCAGTGAGTCAGTAGGCTATGGCTACACCTTC
D gene: NA
clone size: NA
J gene: TRBJ1-2
V gene: TRBV10-2

CDR3 protein: CATRYSLAGGPTSTDTQYF
CDR3 DNA: TGTGCCACCCGGTACTCTTTGGCGGGGGGACCGACTAGCACAGATACGCAGTATTTT
D gene: TRBD2
clone size: NA
J gene: TRBJ2-3
V gene: TRBV10-3

CDR3 protein: CAWSALGTGGDGYTF
CDR3 DNA: TGTGCCTGGAGTGCCCTGGGGACAGGGGGCGATGGCTACACCTTC
D gene: TRBD1
clone size: NA
J gene: TRBJ1-2
V gene: TRBV30

CDR3 protein: CASKGGTGELFF
CDR3 DNA: TGTGCCAGCAAAGGGGGCACCGGGGAGCTGTTTTTT
D gene: NA
clone size: once
J gene: TRBJ2-2
V gene: TRBV6-5

CDR3 protein: CASSLGGKVPDTQYF
CDR3 DNA: TGTGCCAGCAGCTTAGGTGGCAAGGTACCGGATACGCAGTATTTT
D gene: NA
clone size: NA
J gene: TRBJ2-3
V gene: TRBV7-2

CDR3 protein: CASSLEARGRSNQPQHF
CDR3 DNA: TGTGCCAGCAGCTTAGAGGCCAGGGGGCGAAGCAATCAGCCCCAGCATTTT
D gene: TRBD1
clone size: NA
J gene: TRBJ1-5
V gene: TRBV7-8

CDR3 protein: CASALGPGQGYEQYF
CDR3 DNA: TGCGCCAGCGCCTTGGGACCGGGACAGGGCTACGAGCAGTACTTC
D gene: TRBD1
clone size: NA
J gene: TRBJ2-7
V gene: TRBV5-1

CDR3 protein: CASSFRDRVNEQFF
CDR3 DNA: TGTGCCAGCAGCTTCCGGGACAGGGTCAATGAGCAGTTCTTC
D gene: TRBD1
clone size: NA
J gene: TRBJ2-1
V gene: TRBV13

CDR3 protein: CASSHGTASNSPLHF
CDR3 DNA: TGTGCCAGCAGCCACGGGACAGCCTCTAATTCACCCCTCCACTTT
D gene: TRBD1
clone size: NA
J gene: TRBJ1-6
V gene: TRBV9

CDR3 protein: CASSEVLGQGGVYTF
CDR3 DNA: TGTGCCAGCAGTGAAGTCCTTGGACAGGGGGGCGTCTACACCTTC
D gene: TRBD1
clone size: NA
J gene: TRBJ1-2
V gene: TRBV6-1

CDR3 protein: CATRTVYNSPLHF
CDR3 DNA: TGCGCCACCAGGACAGTATATAATTCACCCCTCCACTTT
D gene: NA
clone size: NA
J gene: TRBJ1-6
V gene: TRBV10-2

CDR3 protein: CASSRTENTEAFF
CDR3 DNA: TGTGCCAGCAGTCGAACAGAGAACACTGAAGCTTTCTTT
D gene: NA
clone size: NA
J gene: TRBJ1-1
V gene: TRBV11-2

CDR3 protein: CASSPPGPGETQYF
CDR3 DNA: TGCGCCAGCAGCCCTCCGGGACCCGGGGAGACCCAGTACTTC
D gene: NA
clone size: NA
J gene: TRBJ2-5
V gene: TRBV5-1

CDR3 protein: CASSPGGQGNTEAFF
CDR3 DNA: TGTGCCAGCAGCCCTGGGGGACAGGGGAACACTGAAGCTTTCTTT
D gene: TRBD1
clone size: NA
J gene: TRBJ1-1
V gene: TRBV27

CDR3 protein: CASRPGQAPSAYEQYF
CDR3 DNA: TGTGCCAGCAGGCCGGGACAGGCGCCTAGCGCCTACGAGCAGTACTTC
D gene: TRBD1
clone size: NA
J gene: TRBJ2-7
V gene: TRBV27

CDR3 protein: CASSQRSGQGAYEQYF
CDR3 DNA: TGCGCCAGCAGCCAACGTTCCGGACAGGGGGCGTACGAGCAGTACTTC
D gene: TRBD1
clone size: NA
J gene: TRBJ2-7
V gene: TRBV4-1

CDR3 protein: CASSWAREETQYF
CDR3 DNA: TGCGCCAGCAGCTGGGCGAGGGAGGAGACCCAGTACTTC
D gene: NA
clone size: NA
J gene: TRBJ2-5
V gene: TRBV10-1

CDR3 protein: CASSPGLARADGYTF
CDR3 DNA: TGCGCCAGCAGCCCAGGACTCGCCAGGGCCGATGGCTACACCTTC
D gene: NA
clone size: NA
J gene: TRBJ1-2
V gene: TRBV5-1

CDR3 protein: CASSSRDSEAHGYTF
CDR3 DNA: TGTGCCAGCAGTTCCCGGGACAGCGAAGCCCATGGCTACACCTTC
D gene: TRBD1
clone size: NA
J gene: TRBJ1-2
V gene: TRBV6-5

CDR3 protein: CASSSASTEAFF
CDR3 DNA: TGTGCCAGCAGCTCCGCAAGCACTGAAGCTTTCTTT
D gene: NA
clone size: NA
J gene: TRBJ1-1
V gene: TRBV7-8

CDR3 protein: CASQARAGEQYF
CDR3 DNA: TGTGCCAGCCAAGCCCGAGCCGGCGAGCAGTACTTC
D gene: NA
clone size: NA
J gene: TRBJ2-7
V gene: TRBV28

CDR3 protein: CASSLGGSGANVLTF
CDR3 DNA: TGCGCCAGCAGCTTGGGTGGATCCGGGGCCAACGTCCTGACTTTC
D gene: NA
clone size: NA
J gene: TRBJ2-6
V gene: TRBV5-1

CDR3 protein: CASSQSLRLREKLFF
CDR3 DNA: TGCGCCAGCAGTCAATCTCTCAGGTTACGGGAAAAACTGTTTTTT
D gene: NA
clone size: NA
J gene: TRBJ1-4
V gene: TRBV23-1

CDR3 protein: CASSTTGSLTYEQYF
CDR3 DNA: TGTGCCAGTAGTACTACAGGGAGCCTTACCTACGAGCAGTACTTC
D gene: NA
clone size: NA
J gene: TRBJ2-7
V gene: TRBV19

CDR3 protein: CASREDTEAFF
CDR3 DNA: TGTGCCAGCAGGGAGGACACTGAAGCTTTCTTT
D gene: NA
clone size: NA
J gene: TRBJ1-1
V gene: TRBV25-1

CDR3 protein: CASSPPTGIDEQYF
CDR3 DNA: TGTGCCAGCAGCCCCCCAACAGGGATCGACGAGCAGTACTTC
D gene: NA
clone size: NA
J gene: TRBJ2-7
V gene: TRBV5-6

CDR3 protein: CASRQGSPLHF
CDR3 DNA: TGTGCCAGCCGACAGGGCTCACCCCTCCACTTT
D gene: TRBD1
clone size: NA
J gene: TRBJ1-6
V gene: TRBV18

CDR3 protein: CASSVNGLTTDTQYF
CDR3 DNA: TGTGCCAGCAGCGTAAATGGGCTTACGACAGATACGCAGTATTTT
D gene: NA
clone size: once
J gene: TRBJ2-3
V gene: TRBV9

CDR3 protein: CASSLVAADDTSNEKLFF
CDR3 DNA: TGTGCCAGCAGCTTAGTCGCGGCAGATGATACTTCTAATGAAAAACTGTTTTTT
D gene: NA
clone size: NA
J gene: TRBJ1-4
V gene: TRBV7-6

CDR3 protein: CASSQLGGQNSPLHF
CDR3 DNA: TGTGCCAGCAGCCAACTAGGGGGGCAAAATTCACCCCTCCACTTT
D gene: NA
clone size: NA
J gene: TRBJ1-6
V gene: TRBV14

CDR3 protein: CASSRPRGELRYEQYF
CDR3 DNA: TGTGCCAGCAGCCGACCTAGGGGTGAGCTACGCTACGAGCAGTACTTC
D gene: NA
clone size: NA
J gene: TRBJ2-7
V gene: TRBV6-6

CDR3 protein: CASSIGRSGGDGYTF
CDR3 DNA: TGTGCCAGTAGTATAGGACGATCCGGGGGCGATGGCTACACCTTC
D gene: NA
clone size: NA
J gene: TRBJ1-2
V gene: TRBV19

CDR3 protein: CASSLVPPTDTQYF
CDR3 DNA: TGCGCCAGCAGCTTGGTGCCACCCACAGATACGCAGTATTTT
D gene: NA
clone size: NA
J gene: TRBJ2-3
V gene: TRBV5-1

CDR3 protein: CASSPSVRGETQYF
CDR3 DNA: TGTGCCAGCTCACCATCGGTCCGCGGGGAGACCCAGTACTTC
D gene: NA
clone size: NA
J gene: TRBJ2-5
V gene: TRBV18

CDR3 protein: CASSVDDFWGPGNTIYF
CDR3 DNA: TGTGCCAGCAGCGTAGACGACTTTTGGGGTCCTGGAAACACCATATATTTT
D gene: NA
clone size: NA
J gene: TRBJ1-3
V gene: TRBV9

CDR3 protein: CASGVSYEQYF
CDR3 DNA: TGTGCCAGCGGGGTATCCTACGAGCAGTACTTC
D gene: NA
clone size: NA
J gene: TRBJ2-7
V gene: TRBV2

CDR3 protein: CASSLYQGLTEAFF
CDR3 DNA: TGTGCCAGCAGCTTATACCAGGGTTTGACTGAAGCTTTCTTT
D gene: NA
clone size: NA
J gene: TRBJ1-1
V gene: TRBV7-2

CDR3 protein: CASSVDRAGQEAFF
CDR3 DNA: TGTGCCAGCAGTGTCGACAGGGCTGGCCAGGAAGCTTTCTTT
D gene: TRBD1
clone size: NA
J gene: TRBJ1-1
V gene: TRBV28

CDR3 protein: CASGLVRNRANNQPQHF
CDR3 DNA: TGTGCTAGTGGTTTGGTACGGAACAGGGCGAACAATCAGCCCCAGCATTTT
D gene: NA
clone size: NA
J gene: TRBJ1-5
V gene: TRBV12-5

CDR3 protein: CASSQGWTESNEKLFF
CDR3 DNA: TGTGCCAGCAGCCAAGGGTGGACAGAAAGTAATGAAAAACTGTTTTTT
D gene: NA
clone size: NA
J gene: TRBJ1-4
V gene: TRBV3-1/TRBV3-2

CDR3 protein: CASSLSFRSDTEAFF
CDR3 DNA: TGTGCCAGCAGTTTATCGTTTAGGAGCGACACTGAAGCTTTCTTT
D gene: NA
clone size: few
J gene: TRBJ1-1
V gene: TRBV28

CDR3 protein: CSASLGADRGFYGYTF
CDR3 DNA: TGCAGTGCTAGTTTGGGGGCGGACAGGGGATTCTATGGCTACACCTTC
D gene: TRBD1
clone size: NA
J gene: TRBJ1-2
V gene: TRBV20-1